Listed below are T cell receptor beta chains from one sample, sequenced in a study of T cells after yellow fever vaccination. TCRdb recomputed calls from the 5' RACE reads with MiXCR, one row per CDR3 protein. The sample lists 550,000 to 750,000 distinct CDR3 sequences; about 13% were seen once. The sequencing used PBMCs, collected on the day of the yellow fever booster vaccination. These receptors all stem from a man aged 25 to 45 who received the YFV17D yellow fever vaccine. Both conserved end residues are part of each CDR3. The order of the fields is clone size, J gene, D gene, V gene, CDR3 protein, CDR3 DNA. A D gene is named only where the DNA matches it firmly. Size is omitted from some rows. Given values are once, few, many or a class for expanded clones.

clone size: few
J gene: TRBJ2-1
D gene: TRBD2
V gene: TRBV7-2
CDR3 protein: CASSLSTSGRMYEQFF
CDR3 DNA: TGTGCCAGCAGCTTAAGCACTAGCGGGAGGATGTATGAGCAGTTCTTC

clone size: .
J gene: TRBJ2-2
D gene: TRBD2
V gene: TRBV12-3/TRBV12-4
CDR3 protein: CASTTSGRGGTGELFF
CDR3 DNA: TGTGCCAGCACCACTAGCGGGAGGGGGGGGACCGGGGAGCTGTTTTTT

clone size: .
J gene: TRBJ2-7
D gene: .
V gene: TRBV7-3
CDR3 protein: CASSSVPGYEQYF
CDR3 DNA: TGTGCCAGCAGTTCCGTCCCCGGGTACGAGCAGTACTTC

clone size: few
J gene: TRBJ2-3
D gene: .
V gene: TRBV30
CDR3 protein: CAERPRDKLTDTQYF
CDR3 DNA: TGTGCCGAAAGACCCCGGGACAAATTAACAGATACGCAGTATTTT

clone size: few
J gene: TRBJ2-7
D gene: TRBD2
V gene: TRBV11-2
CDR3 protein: CASSHGTSGRSISYEQYF
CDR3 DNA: TGTGCCAGCAGTCACGGGACTAGCGGGAGGAGTATCTCCTACGAGCAGTACTTC

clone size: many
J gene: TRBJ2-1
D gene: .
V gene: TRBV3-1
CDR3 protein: CASSQINEQFF
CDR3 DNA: TGTGCCAGCAGCCAGATTAATGAGCAGTTCTTC

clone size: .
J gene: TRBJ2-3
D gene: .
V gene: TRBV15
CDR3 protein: CATSKLGDSITQYF
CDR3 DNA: TGTGCCACCAGCAAACTAGGGGATTCCATCACGCAGTATTTT

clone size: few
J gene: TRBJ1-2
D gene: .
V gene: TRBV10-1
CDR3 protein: CASSGIGGNYGYTF
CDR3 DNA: TGCGCCAGCAGTGGGATTGGCGGAAACTATGGCTACACCTTC

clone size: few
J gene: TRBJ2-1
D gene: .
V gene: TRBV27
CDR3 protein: CASSYSGLNEQFF
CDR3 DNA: TGTGCCAGCAGTTATTCGGGGTTGAATGAGCAGTTCTTC

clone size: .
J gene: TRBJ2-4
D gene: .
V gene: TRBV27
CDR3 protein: CASSSGRAGRNIQYF
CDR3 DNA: TGTGCCAGCAGTTCGGGACGGGCGGGCAGAAACATTCAGTACTTC

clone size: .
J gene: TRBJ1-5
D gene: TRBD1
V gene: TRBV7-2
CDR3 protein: CASSLERAGGVQPQHF
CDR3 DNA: TGTGCCAGCAGCTTAGAACGCGCAGGGGGGGTCCAGCCCCAGCATTTT

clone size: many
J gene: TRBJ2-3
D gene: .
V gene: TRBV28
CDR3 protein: CASREGTDTQYF
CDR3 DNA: TGTGCCAGCAGGGAGGGCACAGATACGCAGTATTTT

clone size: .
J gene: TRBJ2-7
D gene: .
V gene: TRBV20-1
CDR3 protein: CSAPAGTVNSHEQYF
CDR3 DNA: TGCAGTGCTCCGGCCGGGACGGTGAACTCCCACGAGCAGTACTTC

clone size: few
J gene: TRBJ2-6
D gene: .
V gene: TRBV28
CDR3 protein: CATLWGVERGANVLTF
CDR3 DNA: TGTGCCACTTTATGGGGGGTAGAGAGGGGGGCCAACGTCCTGACTTTC

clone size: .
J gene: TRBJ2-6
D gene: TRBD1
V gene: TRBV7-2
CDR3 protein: CASFRGDRVDVLTF
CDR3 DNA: TGTGCCAGCTTCAGGGGGGACAGGGTTGACGTCCTGACTTTC

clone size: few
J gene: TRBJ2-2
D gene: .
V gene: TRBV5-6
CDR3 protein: CASSLTSSGELFF
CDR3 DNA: TGTGCCAGCAGCTTGACGTCCTCCGGGGAGCTGTTTTTT

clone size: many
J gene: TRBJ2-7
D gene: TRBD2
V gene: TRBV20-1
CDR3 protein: CSAYDPSGSSYEQYF
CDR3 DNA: TGCAGTGCTTATGACCCTAGCGGAAGCTCCTACGAGCAGTACTTC

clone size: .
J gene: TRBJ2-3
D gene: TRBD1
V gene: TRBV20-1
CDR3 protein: CSAEQGAPDTQYF
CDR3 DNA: TGCAGTGCAGAACAGGGGGCCCCAGATACGCAGTATTTT

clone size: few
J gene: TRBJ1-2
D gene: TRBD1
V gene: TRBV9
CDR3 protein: CASSGGQGGNYGYTF
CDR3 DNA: TGTGCCAGCAGCGGGGGACAGGGCGGTAACTATGGCTACACCTTC

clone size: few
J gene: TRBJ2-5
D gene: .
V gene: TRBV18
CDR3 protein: CASSPIGAEETQYF
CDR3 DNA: TGTGCCAGCTCACCAATCGGAGCGGAAGAGACCCAGTACTTC

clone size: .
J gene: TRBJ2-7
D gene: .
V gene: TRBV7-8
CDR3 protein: CASSLAIQPYYEQYF
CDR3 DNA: TGTGCCAGCAGCTTAGCGATCCAGCCTTACTACGAGCAGTACTTC

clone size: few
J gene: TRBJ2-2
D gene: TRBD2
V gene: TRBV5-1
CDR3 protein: CASSWGSSGQFVPGELFF
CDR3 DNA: TGCGCCAGCAGCTGGGGCTCTAGCGGGCAGTTCGTCCCCGGGGAGCTGTTTTTT

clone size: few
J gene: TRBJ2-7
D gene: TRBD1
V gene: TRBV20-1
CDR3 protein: CSARGRDSYEQYF
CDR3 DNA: TGCAGTGCTAGAGGCCGGGACAGCTACGAGCAGTACTTC

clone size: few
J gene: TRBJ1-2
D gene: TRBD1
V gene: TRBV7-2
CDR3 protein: CASSLAGQGTNTF
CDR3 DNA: TGTGCCAGCAGCTTGGCGGGACAGGGAACGAACACCTTC

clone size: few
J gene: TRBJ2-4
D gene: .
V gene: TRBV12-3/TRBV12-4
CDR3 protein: CASSLFSAKNIQYF
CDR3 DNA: TGTGCCAGCAGTTTGTTTTCGGCCAAAAACATTCAGTACTTC

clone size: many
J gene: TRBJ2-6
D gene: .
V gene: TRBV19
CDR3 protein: CASSTGAGANVLTF
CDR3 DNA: TGTGCCAGCAGTACCGGGGCTGGGGCCAACGTCCTGACTTTC

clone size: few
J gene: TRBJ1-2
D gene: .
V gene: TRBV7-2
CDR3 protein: CASSRRIRGQSSYGYTF
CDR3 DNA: TGTGCCAGCAGCCGACGAATTCGAGGACAGTCCTCCTATGGCTACACCTTC

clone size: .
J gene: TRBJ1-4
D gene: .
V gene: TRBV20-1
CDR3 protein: CSALDGLAKLFF
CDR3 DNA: TGCAGTGCTCTGGACGGTTTAGCAAAACTGTTTTTT

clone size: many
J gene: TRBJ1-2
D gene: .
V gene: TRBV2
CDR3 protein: CASRWDGYGYTF
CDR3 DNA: TGTGCCAGCAGGTGGGATGGGTATGGCTACACCTTC

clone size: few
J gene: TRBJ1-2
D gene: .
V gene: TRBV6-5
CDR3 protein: CASSYVEPTYGYTF
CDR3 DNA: TGTGCCAGCAGTTACGTGGAACCAACCTATGGCTACACCTTC

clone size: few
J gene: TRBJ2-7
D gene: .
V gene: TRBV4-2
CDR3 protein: CASSQDAVQVSYEQYF
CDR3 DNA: TGTGCCAGCAGCCAAGATGCGGTCCAGGTGTCCTACGAGCAGTACTTC

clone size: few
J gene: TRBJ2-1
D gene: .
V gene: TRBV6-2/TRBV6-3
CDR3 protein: CASSHYRTPWEQFF
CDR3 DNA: TGTGCCAGCAGCCACTACAGAACACCCTGGGAGCAGTTCTTC

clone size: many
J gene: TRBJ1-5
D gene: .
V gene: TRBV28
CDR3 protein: CARTSSRSSPVANQPQHF
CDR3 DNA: TGTGCCAGGACCTCCAGCAGATCTTCCCCCGTCGCCAATCAGCCCCAGCATTTT

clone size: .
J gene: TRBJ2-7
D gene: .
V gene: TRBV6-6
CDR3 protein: CASSRSWNEQYF
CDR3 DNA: TGTGCCAGCAGCAGAAGTTGGAACGAGCAGTACTTC

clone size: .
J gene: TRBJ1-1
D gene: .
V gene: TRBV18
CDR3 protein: CASSPSDVGLNTEAFF
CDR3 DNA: TGTGCCAGCTCACCAAGCGATGTCGGTTTGAACACTGAAGCTTTCTTT

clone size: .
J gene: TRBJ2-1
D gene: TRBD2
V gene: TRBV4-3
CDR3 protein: CASSQVTLASHEQFF
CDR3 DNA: TGCGCCAGCAGCCAAGTAACACTAGCGAGCCATGAGCAGTTCTTC

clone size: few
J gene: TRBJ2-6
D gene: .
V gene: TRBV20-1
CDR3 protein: CSAMTTGANVLTF
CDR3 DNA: TGCAGTGCTATGACTACTGGGGCCAACGTCCTGACTTTC

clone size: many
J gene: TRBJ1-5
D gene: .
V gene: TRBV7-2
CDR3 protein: CASSLGRNQPQHF
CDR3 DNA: TGTGCCAGCAGCTTAGGCAGAAATCAGCCCCAGCATTTT

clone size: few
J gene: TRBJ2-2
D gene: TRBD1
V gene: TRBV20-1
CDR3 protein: CSAPTGVDTGELFF
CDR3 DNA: TGCAGTGCTCCCACAGGGGTGGACACCGGGGAGCTGTTTTTT

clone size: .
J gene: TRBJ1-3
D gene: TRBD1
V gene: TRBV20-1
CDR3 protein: CSAMDRGGSGNTIYF
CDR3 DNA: TGCAGTGCAATGGACAGGGGAGGCTCTGGAAACACCATATATTTT

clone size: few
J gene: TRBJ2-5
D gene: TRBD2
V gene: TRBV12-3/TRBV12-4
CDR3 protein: CASSFREGMETQYF
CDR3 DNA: TGTGCCAGCAGTTTCCGGGAGGGAATGGAGACCCAGTACTTC

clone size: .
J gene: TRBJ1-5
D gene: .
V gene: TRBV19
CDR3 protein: CASSIIWQGRQPQHF
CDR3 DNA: TGTGCCAGTAGTATCATTTGGCAGGGTCGACAGCCCCAGCATTTT

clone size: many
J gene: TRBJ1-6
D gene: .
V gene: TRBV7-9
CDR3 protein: CASSPTRGRVSPLHF
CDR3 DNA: TGTGCCAGCAGCCCAACTCGGGGTCGGGTCTCACCCCTCCACTTT

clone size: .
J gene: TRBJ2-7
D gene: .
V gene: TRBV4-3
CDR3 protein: CASSQGLTSYEQYF
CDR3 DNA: TGCGCCAGCAGCCAGGGACTCACCTCCTACGAGCAGTACTTC

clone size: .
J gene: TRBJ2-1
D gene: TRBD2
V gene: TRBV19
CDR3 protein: CASQLLAGFENEQFF
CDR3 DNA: TGTGCCAGCCAACTCCTAGCGGGCTTCGAGAATGAGCAGTTCTTC

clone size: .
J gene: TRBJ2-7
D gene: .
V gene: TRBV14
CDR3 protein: CSSSQDPYINEQHF
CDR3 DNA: TGTAGCAGCAGCCAAGATCCTTATATCAACGAGCAGCACTTC

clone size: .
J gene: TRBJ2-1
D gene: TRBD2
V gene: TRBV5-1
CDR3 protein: CASSFLAGGLNEQFF
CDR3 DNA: TGCGCCAGCAGCTTTCTGGCGGGAGGGCTCAATGAGCAGTTCTTC

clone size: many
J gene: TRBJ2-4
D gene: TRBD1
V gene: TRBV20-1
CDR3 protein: CSASGDRGLSKNIQYF
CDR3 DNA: TGCAGTGCTAGCGGTGACAGGGGGCTTTCCAAAAACATTCAGTACTTC